This T cell receptor (beta chain) was captured in a study of blood T cells in healthy people across ages. Study-level points and caveats: Samples with more naive T cells showed higher observed beta diversity. Getting older went along with TCR beta diversity per million T cells dropping roughly linearly.

A sample-barcoded 5' primer and a J-beta primer mix were used in a second PCR of roughly 7 to 12 cycles. MiXCR, applied by TCRdb to the 5' RACE reads, yields one record per CDR3 protein. Of 1.8 million or so distinct CDR3 sequences listed, about 39% were seen once; the top ten hold around 23%. There are 19 residues in the CDR3. Germline V CDR1 and CDR2: MNHEY, SVGEGT. Trimming took 8 bases from V and 0 from J, leaving 28 bases between them. In the case of this clonotype: Its antigen is currently unknown.

The genes are TRBV6-2 or TRBV6-3 and TRBJ1-2, with D maybe TRBD1 (6 bases). The receptor was isolated from a human donor in good health. The sample taken for sequencing was blood. The CDR3 nucleotides are TGTGCCAGCTCCAAAATCGACCGGGACACGGCTAACTCTAACTATGGCTACACCTTC. Amino acid sequence: CASSKIDRDTANSNYGYTF.